This T cell receptor beta chain is from a study of shared T cell receptors in the human thymus. Profiling relied on immunoSEQ multiplex PCR, and the TCRdb table lists in-frame clones only, not all of them. The repertoire includes under 850,000 clones, 88% of them detected once, and 0.008% to 0.011% sits in the top ten. The length of the CDR3 is 18 residues. The ends lost 0 bases at V and 2 bases at J; junction bases unmatched: 9. Per germline, CDR1 LNHNV and CDR2 YYDKDF (reference sequence). These data also formed part of another study, on human thymus T cells. That source reports: Resections were taken during corrective heart surgery, and the thymus tissue came from these. Thymic and blood repertoires appeared to carry a bias in their V and J gene usage.

The sequencing input was thymocytes. This chain joins TRBV15 and TRBJ2-2; 7 nucleotides align to TRBD2. The TCR comes from a boy under two years old with a congenital heart defect. The CDR3, as DNA: TGTGCCACCAGCAGAGATTTCCGGGAGGACCGAAACACCGGGGAGCTGTTTTTT. It translates to CATSRDFREDRNTGELFF.